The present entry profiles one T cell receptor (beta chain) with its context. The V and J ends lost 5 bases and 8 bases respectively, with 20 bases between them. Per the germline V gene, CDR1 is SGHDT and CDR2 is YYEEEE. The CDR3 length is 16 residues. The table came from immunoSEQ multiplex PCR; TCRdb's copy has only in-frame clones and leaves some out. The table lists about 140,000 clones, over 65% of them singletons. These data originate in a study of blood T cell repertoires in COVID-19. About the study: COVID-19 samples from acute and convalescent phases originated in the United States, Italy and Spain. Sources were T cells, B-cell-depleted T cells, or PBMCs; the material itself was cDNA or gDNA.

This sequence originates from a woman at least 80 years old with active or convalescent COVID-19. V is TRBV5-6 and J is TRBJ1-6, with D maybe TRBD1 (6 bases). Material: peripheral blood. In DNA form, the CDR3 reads TGTGCCAGCAGTCTGATGGGGGCCCGGGAGGATTCACCCCTCCACTTT. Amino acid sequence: CASSLMGAREDSPLHF. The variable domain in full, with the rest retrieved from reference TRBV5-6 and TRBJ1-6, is DAGVTQSPTHLIKTRGQQVTLRCSPKSGHDTVSWYQQALGQGPQFIFQYYEEEERQRGNFPDRFSGHQFPNYSSELNVNALLLGDSALYLCASSLMGAREDSPLHFGNGTRLTVT.